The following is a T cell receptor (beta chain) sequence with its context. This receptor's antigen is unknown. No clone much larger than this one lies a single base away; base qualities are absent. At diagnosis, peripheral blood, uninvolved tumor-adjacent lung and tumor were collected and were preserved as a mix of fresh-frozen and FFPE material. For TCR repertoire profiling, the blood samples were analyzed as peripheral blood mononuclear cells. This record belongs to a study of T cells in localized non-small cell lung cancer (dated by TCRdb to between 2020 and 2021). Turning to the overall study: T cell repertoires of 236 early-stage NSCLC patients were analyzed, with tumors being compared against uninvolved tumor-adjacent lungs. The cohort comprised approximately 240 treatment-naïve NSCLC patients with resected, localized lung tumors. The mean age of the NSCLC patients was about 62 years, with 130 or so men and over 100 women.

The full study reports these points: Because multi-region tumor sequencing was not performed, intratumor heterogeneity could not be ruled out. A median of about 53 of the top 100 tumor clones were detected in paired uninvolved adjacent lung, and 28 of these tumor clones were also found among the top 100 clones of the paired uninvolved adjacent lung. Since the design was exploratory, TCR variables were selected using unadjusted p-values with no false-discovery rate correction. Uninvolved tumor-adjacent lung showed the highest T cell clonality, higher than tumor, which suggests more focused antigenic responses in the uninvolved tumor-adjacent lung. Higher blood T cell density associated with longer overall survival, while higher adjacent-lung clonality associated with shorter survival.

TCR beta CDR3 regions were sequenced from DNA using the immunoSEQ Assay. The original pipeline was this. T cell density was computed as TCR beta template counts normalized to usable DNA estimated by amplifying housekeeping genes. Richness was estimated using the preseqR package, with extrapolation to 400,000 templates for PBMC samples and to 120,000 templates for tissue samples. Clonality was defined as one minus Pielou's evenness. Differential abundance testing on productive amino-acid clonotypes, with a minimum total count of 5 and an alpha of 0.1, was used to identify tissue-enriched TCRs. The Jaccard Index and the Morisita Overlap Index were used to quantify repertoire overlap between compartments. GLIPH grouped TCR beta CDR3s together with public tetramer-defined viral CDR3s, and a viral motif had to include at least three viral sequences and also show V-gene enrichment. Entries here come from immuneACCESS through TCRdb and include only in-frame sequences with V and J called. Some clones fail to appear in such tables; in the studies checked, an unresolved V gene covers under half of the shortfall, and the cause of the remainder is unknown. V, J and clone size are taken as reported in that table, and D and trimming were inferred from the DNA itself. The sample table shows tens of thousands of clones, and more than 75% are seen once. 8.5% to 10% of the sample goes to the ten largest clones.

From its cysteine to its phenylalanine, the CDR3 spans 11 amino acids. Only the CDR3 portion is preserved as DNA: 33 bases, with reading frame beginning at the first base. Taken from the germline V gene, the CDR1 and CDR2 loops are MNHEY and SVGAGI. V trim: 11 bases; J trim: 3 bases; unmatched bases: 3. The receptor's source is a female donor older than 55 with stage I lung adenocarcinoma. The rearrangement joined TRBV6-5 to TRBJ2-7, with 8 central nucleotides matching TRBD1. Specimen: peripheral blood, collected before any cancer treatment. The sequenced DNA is TGTGCCGGTGGACAGGGCTACGAGCAGTACTTC. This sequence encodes CAGGQGYEQYF.